Listed here are 31 T cell receptor beta chains from one sample, sequenced in a study of T-cell reconstitution after alpha-beta-depleted transplantation in children. This sample's TCRbeta library carried unique molecular identifier barcodes. Each CDR3 protein gets one entry after TCRdb re-called the PCR reads with MiXCR. The sample yields 550,000 to 800,000 distinct CDR3 sequences, roughly 13% seen once. Sequencing was performed on PBMCs, taken before TCRalphabeta/CD19-depleted stem cell transplant. These receptors were obtained from a girl aged 2-10 years with congenital amegakaryocytic thrombocytopenia, due to receive a stem cell transplant.

The table lists this clonotype with many counts. This chain uses TRBV20-1 with TRBJ2-3, with D uncertain. This CDR3 has 14 residues. Germline CDR1 and CDR2: DFQATT and SNEGSKA (reference sequence). V was clipped by 4 bases and J by 0 bases, with 11 bases between them. In nucleotides, the CDR3 is TGCAGTGCTATAGAACAGACTAGCACAGATACGCAGTATTTT. Translation gives CSAIEQTSTDTQYF.

This clonotype appeared a few times. This chain uses TRBV12-3 or TRBV12-4 with TRBJ2-5; TRBD1 might be the D (6 bases). V was shortened by 3 bases and J by 3 bases, with 14 bases between the two germline ends. The length of the CDR3 is 15 residues. CDR3 amino acids: CASSLEQGFKETQYF. CDR3 DNA sequence: TGTGCCAGCAGTTTGGAACAGGGTTTTAAAGAGACCCAGTACTTC.

The table lists this clonotype with a few counts. The CDR3 DNA reads TGCGCCAGCAGCTTGCGACGCCCGATGCTGAGGACCGGGGAGCTGTTTTTT. This sequence encodes CASSLRRPMLRTGELFF. The rearrangement uses TRBV5-1 and TRBJ2-2; D not resolved. Trimming removed 1 base at V and 5 bases at J, with 18 bases between. Germline loops: CDR1 SGHRS, CDR2 YFSETQ. CDR3 length: 17 amino acids.

The chain has TRBV15 and TRBJ1-3; D is unresolved. The CDR3 length is 16 residues. CDR1 and CDR2 (germline): LNHNV, YYDKDF (reference sequence). The V and J ends lost 1 base and 0 bases respectively, with 10 bases between them. The CDR3 DNA reads TGTGCCACCAGCAGAGGGTTTCCCTACTCTGGAAACACCATATATTTT. Its translation is CATSRGFPYSGNTIYF.

The table lists this clonotype with a few counts. The V and J genes are TRBV29-1 and TRBJ2-5; D unresolved. The length of the CDR3 is 13 residues. The V and J ends lost 4 bases and 3 bases respectively, with 12 bases between them. The germline V gene has CDR1 SQVTM and CDR2 ANQGSEA. This CDR3 reads CSVGGSWKETQYF. DNA of the CDR3: TGCAGCGTTGGAGGCAGTTGGAAAGAGACCCAGTACTTC.

This clonotype was counted only a few times. The genes are TRBV5-1 and TRBJ2-7; 7 positions match TRBD1. CDR3 length equals 16 residues. Germline-derived CDR1 and CDR2 are SGHRS and YFSETQ. Trimming took 2 bases from V and 3 from J; bases not matched to a gene: 11. For the CDR3, the DNA is TGCGCCAGCAGCTTCGGGCAGGGGGACCCCATCTACGAGCAGTACTTC. Residues: CASSFGQGDPIYEQYF.

V and J are TRBV20-1 and TRBJ2-7; D is undetermined. The germline CDR1 and CDR2 sequences are DFQATT and SNEGSKA (reference sequence). Trimming cost V 0 bases and J 5 bases, with 20 bases left between them. The CDR3 length is 16 residues. The DNA of the CDR3 is TGCAGTGCTAGAGATCCATTATCGGGTCTAGGAGACGAGCAGTACTTC. Residues: CSARDPLSGLGDEQYF.

The rearrangement joins TRBV5-1 to TRBJ1-4, with D unresolved. The V and J ends lost 4 bases and 0 bases respectively, with 7 bases between them. The CDR3 has 14 amino acids. CDR1 is SGHRS, CDR2 YFSETQ, per germline. The CDR3 loop reads CASSPRSTNEKLFF. The CDR3 DNA reads TGCGCCAGCAGCCCCAGGTCAACTAATGAAAAACTGTTTTTT.

The chain links TRBV30 to TRBJ2-1; TRBD2 is a possible D gene (5 bases). The V and J ends lost 1 base and 1 base respectively, with 8 bases between them. The CDR3 loop spans 14 amino acids. Germline values: CDR1 GTSNPN, CDR2 SVGIG (reference sequence). Here the CDR3 reads CAWSGERSYNEQFF. The CDR3 DNA sequence: TGTGCCTGGAGTGGGGAGCGGTCCTACAATGAGCAGTTCTTC.

This clonotype occurred many times. The V gene is TRBV7-7, the J gene TRBJ2-1; perhaps TRBD2 as D (5 bases). Germline V CDR1 and CDR2: SSHAT, FNYEAQ (reference sequence). This CDR3 spans 14 amino acids. The germline V and J ends were trimmed by 0 bases and 6 bases, with 9 bases remaining between them. This CDR3 is CASSLARVSNEQFF. The CDR3 DNA is TGTGCCAGCAGCTTAGCGCGGGTTAGCAATGAGCAGTTCTTC.

The table lists this clonotype with many counts. The V gene is TRBV20-1, the J gene TRBJ2-1; possibly TRBD1 for D (7 bases). Trimming cost V 6 bases and J 0 bases, with 18 bases left between them. CDR1 and CDR2 (germline): DFQATT, SNEGSKA (reference sequence). The CDR3 consists of 16 residues. The CDR3 nucleotides are TGCAGTGCACCCGCAGGAGGGGGCAGCTCCTACAATGAGCAGTTCTTC. It is translated as CSAPAGGGSSYNEQFF.

This sequence joins TRBV7-2 and TRBJ2-2, with 14 bases aligning to TRBD2. J gave up 7 bases and V 5 bases, and 12 bases lay outside the gene matches. The CDR3 length is 18 residues. Germline CDR1 is SGHTA and CDR2 is FQGNSA. CDR3 in amino acids: CASSQAGLAGALLGELFF. The CDR3 coding sequence is TGTGCCAGCAGCCAAGCGGGACTAGCGGGGGCCTTACTCGGGGAGCTGTTTTTT.

This clonotype was counted at least ten times. The chain employs TRBV5-4 and TRBJ2-3; 12 nucleotides line up with TRBD2. After removal of 4 bases from V and 0 bases from J, the junction contained 12 bases not matched to a gene. This CDR3 is 19 amino acids long. Germline lookup yields CDR1 SGHNT and CDR2 YYREEE (reference sequence). Here the CDR3 reads CASSMGLAGLDLSTDTQYF. The DNA for the CDR3 is TGTGCCAGCAGCATGGGACTAGCGGGCCTCGACCTTAGCACAGATACGCAGTATTTT.

This CDR3 reads CATSPTTGTYEQYF. CDR3 in DNA: TGTGCCACCTCCCCTACGACAGGGACCTACGAGCAGTACTTC. V is TRBV15 and J is TRBJ2-7; 7 nucleotides line up with TRBD1. V lost 8 bases, J lost 2 bases, and 9 bases stayed unmatched. Germline V gene lookup returns CDR1 LNHNV and CDR2 YYDKDF (reference sequence). CDR3 length equals 14 residues.

V and J are TRBV20-1 and TRBJ2-7; the D is unclear. The V and J ends lost 2 bases and 4 bases respectively, with 15 bases between them. Germline V gene sequence: CDR1 DFQATT, CDR2 SNEGSKA (reference sequence). This CDR3 has 14 amino acids. DNA of the CDR3: TGCAGTGCTAGAACCAGATCAGGAGCGTACGAGCAGTACTTC. This encodes CSARTRSGAYEQYF.

A few counts support this clonotype. This sequence joins TRBV20-1 and TRBJ1-5; TRBD1 might be the D (6 bases). V was trimmed by 6 bases and J by 5 bases, leaving 20 bases between them. Germline-derived CDR1 and CDR2 are DFQATT and SNEGSKA (reference sequence). CDR3 length: 15 residues. CDR3 nucleotide sequence: TGCAGTGCCCCTTATCGGAGGGGGTTCGATCAGCCCCAGCATTTT. Encoded protein: CSAPYRRGFDQPQHF.

This clonotype has a count of ten or more. The chain couples TRBV5-1 to TRBJ2-7, with D unresolved. V gave up 1 base and J gave up 2 bases, with 16 bases separating them. The CDR3 totals 16 residues. From germline, CDR1 is SGHRS and CDR2 YFSETQ. In nucleotides, the CDR3 is TGCGCCAGCAGCTTGCCCTCGGATAGAGGAGCCTACGAGCAGTACTTC. Translating gives CASSLPSDRGAYEQYF.

Regarding this clonotype: A clone one base away is much larger, so this may be a read error. The V gene is TRBV20-1, the J gene TRBJ1-2, with D unresolved. With 6 bases removed from V and 5 bases from J, the gap between germline ends came to 16 bases. From germline, CDR1 is DFQATT and CDR2 SNEGSKA (reference sequence). This CDR3 has 13 residues. CDR3 amino acids: CSAIYETPYGYTF. In DNA, the CDR3 is TGCAGTGCCATCTACGAGACACCTTATGGCTACACCTTC.

This clonotype was observed at least ten times. The chain is built from TRBV7-9 and TRBJ1-1; D not resolved. Per the germline V gene, CDR1 is SEHNR and CDR2 is FQNEAQ (reference sequence). The CDR3 is 14 amino acids. V was trimmed by 5 bases and J by 0 bases, leaving 10 bases between them. CDR3 nucleotides: TGTGCCAGCAGCCCGACTGCCATGAACACTGAAGCTTTCTTT. Protein: CASSPTAMNTEAFF.

The V and J genes are TRBV5-1 and TRBJ2-5; 13 bases fit TRBD2. The CDR3 consists of 16 residues. Germline CDR1 and CDR2: SGHRS and YFSETQ. Losses at the gene ends were 4 bases for V and 4 bases for J; bases not matched to a gene: 7. Here the CDR3 reads CASSEGLAGVRETQYF. CDR3 in DNA: TGCGCCAGCAGCGAAGGACTAGCGGGAGTCAGAGAGACCCAGTACTTC.

This clonotype was counted at least ten times. J is TRBJ1-1 and V is TRBV20-1; D is possibly TRBD1 (6 bases). Looked up from germline, CDR1 is DFQATT and CDR2 is SNEGSKA (reference sequence). This CDR3 contains 13 residues. Trimming left V 4 bases short and J 1 base short, with 10 bases between. The CDR3 loop reads CSANPDRNTEAFF. The CDR3 nucleotides are TGCAGTGCTAACCCGGACAGGAACACTGAAGCTTTCTTT.

This clonotype has only a few counts. V usage is TRBV7-6 and J usage is TRBJ2-1; 12 bases fit TRBD2. J lost 4 bases, V lost 2 bases, and 12 bases had no gene match. Germline V gives CDR1 SGHVS, CDR2 FNYEAQ. The CDR3 is made up of 19 amino acids. The DNA for the CDR3 is TGTGCCAGCAGCTTACTGGGACTAGCGGGTCCCCCGGCGTACAATGAGCAGTTCTTC. Its translation: CASSLLGLAGPPAYNEQFF.

This clonotype was found many times. This chain links TRBV9 with TRBJ1-1, with D hard to call. The CDR3 has 17 amino acids. V gave up 4 bases and J gave up 7 bases, with 26 bases separating them. CDR1 is SGDLS, CDR2 YYNGEE, per germline. DNA for the CDR3: TGTGCCAGCAGCCCCAACCGAATGGGAAACCGGGATGATGAAGCTTTCTTT. Translation gives CASSPNRMGNRDDEAFF.

This clonotype was counted many times. The chain joins TRBV5-1 to TRBJ2-3, with D perhaps given as TRBD1 or TRBD2 (5 bases each). The CDR3 is 15 amino acids. The V end was cut by 5 bases, the J end by 2 bases, with 15 bases between. Looked up from germline, CDR1 is SGHRS and CDR2 is YFSETQ. CDR3 in amino acids: CASSRGSATTDTQYF. The CDR3 nucleotides are TGCGCCAGCAGTCGGGGCTCCGCCACCACAGATACGCAGTATTTT.

In its sample, this clonotype was seen many times. The V call is TRBV29-1, the J call TRBJ2-5, with no clear D. This CDR3 spans 16 amino acids. Trimming left V 2 bases short and J 0 bases short, with 16 bases between. Germline V lookup: CDR1 SQVTM, CDR2 ANQGSEA. CDR3: CSVEWVHVEYQETQYF. DNA for the CDR3: TGCAGCGTTGAATGGGTGCATGTGGAGTACCAAGAGACCCAGTACTTC.

This clonotype was seen many times. The V and J genes are TRBV12-3 or TRBV12-4 and TRBJ1-2; D unresolved. Trimming stripped 5 bases from V and 6 bases from J, with 10 bases between. CDR3 length: 12 amino acids. The CDR3 coding sequence is TGTGCCAGCAGTCTCGGACTGGATGGCTACACCTTC. Protein: CASSLGLDGYTF.

The DNA of the CDR3 is TGTGCCAGCACTCCTGGGGAACCTCGGGACGAGCAGTACTTC. Residues: CASTPGEPRDEQYF. V is TRBV6-1 and J is TRBJ2-7; D unresolved. The ends were cut back, 7 bases at V and 5 bases at J, with 18 bases in the middle. CDR1 and CDR2 (germline): MNHNS, SASEGT. The length of the CDR3 is 14 residues.

The chain combines TRBV5-5 with TRBJ2-1, with D tentatively TRBD2 (6 bases). The V and J ends lost 5 bases and 8 bases respectively, with 17 bases between them. In germline, CDR1 is SGHKS, CDR2 YYEKEE (reference sequence). CDR3 length: 14 amino acids. The CDR3 DNA sequence: TGTGCCAGCAGTCGTAGTGGAACGGGGGATGAGCAGTTCTTC. Amino acid sequence: CASSRSGTGDEQFF.

A remark on this clonotype: A read error may produce the germline difference seen at one junction end. CDR3 in DNA: TGTGCCACCAGCCGTCTGCCAGGGTCAACCTACGAGCAGTACTTC. Translated: CATSRLPGSTYEQYF. The rearrangement links TRBV3-1 to TRBJ2-7, with TRBD1 as a possible D gene (5 bases). This CDR3 contains 15 residues. Germline CDR1 reads LGHDT; CDR2 reads YNNKEL (reference sequence).

This clonotype was seen many times. The chain has TRBV7-6 and TRBJ2-1; 9 bases are shared with TRBD2. The ends lost 6 bases at V and 0 bases at J; junction bases unmatched: 9. CDR1 and CDR2 (germline): SGHVS, FNYEAQ. The CDR3 totals 17 residues. CDR3 sequence (DNA): TGTGCCAGCAGTCAGGGTTTAGCGGGAGACTCCTACAATGAGCAGTTCTTC. This gives the protein CASSQGLAGDSYNEQFF.

This clonotype was counted between two and nine times. V is TRBV5-6 and J is TRBJ1-2; D remains ambiguous. The V end was cut by 1 base, the J end by 4 bases, with 8 bases between. CDR3 size: 13 residues. In germline, CDR1 is SGHDT, CDR2 YYEEEE. CDR3 nucleotide sequence: TGTGCCAGCAGCTTGAAAATCTCCTATGGCTACACCTTC. As protein: CASSLKISYGYTF.